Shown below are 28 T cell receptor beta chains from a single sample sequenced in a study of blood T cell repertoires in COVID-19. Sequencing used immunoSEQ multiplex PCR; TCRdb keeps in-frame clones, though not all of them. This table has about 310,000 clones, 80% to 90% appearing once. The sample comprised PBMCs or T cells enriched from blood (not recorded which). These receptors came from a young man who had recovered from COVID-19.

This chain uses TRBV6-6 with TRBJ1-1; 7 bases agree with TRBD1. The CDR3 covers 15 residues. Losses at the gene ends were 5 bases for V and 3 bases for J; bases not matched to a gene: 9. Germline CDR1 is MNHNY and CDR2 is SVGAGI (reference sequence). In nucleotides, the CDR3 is TGTGCCAGCAGTAGATCGGGACAGTTATACACTGAAGCTTTCTTT. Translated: CASSRSGQLYTEAFF.

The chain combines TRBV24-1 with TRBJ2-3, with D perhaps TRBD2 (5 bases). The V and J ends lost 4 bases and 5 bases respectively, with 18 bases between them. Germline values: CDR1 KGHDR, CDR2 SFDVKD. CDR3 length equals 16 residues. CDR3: CATSDPYIGGEDTQYF. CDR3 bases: TGTGCCACCAGTGACCCCTACATAGGAGGAGAAGATACGCAGTATTTT.

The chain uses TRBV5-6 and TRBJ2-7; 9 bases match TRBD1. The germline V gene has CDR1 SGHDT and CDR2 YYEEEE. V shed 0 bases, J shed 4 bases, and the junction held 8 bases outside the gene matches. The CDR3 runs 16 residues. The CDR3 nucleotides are TGTGCCAGCAGCTTGGTTCGAGGACAGGGGACTTACGAGCAGTACTTC. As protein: CASSLVRGQGTYEQYF.

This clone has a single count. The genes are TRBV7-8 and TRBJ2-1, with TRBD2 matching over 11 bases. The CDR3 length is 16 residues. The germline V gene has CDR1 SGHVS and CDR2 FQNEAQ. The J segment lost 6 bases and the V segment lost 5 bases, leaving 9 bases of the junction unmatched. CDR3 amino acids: CASSHSRLAGFNEQFF. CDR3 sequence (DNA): TGTGCCAGCAGCCATAGTAGACTAGCGGGGTTCAATGAGCAGTTCTTC.

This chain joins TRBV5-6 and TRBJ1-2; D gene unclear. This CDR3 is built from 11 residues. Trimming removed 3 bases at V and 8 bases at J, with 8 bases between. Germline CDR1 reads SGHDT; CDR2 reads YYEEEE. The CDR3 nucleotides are TGTGCCAGCAGCTCGGGGTTAGGCTACACCTTC. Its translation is CASSSGLGYTF.

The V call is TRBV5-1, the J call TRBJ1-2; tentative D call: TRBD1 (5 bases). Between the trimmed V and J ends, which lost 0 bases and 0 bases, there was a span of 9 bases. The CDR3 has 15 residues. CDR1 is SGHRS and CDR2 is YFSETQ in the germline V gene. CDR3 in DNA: TGCGCCAGCAGCTTGGGACAGCCGTCTAACTATGGCTACACCTTC. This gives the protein CASSLGQPSNYGYTF.

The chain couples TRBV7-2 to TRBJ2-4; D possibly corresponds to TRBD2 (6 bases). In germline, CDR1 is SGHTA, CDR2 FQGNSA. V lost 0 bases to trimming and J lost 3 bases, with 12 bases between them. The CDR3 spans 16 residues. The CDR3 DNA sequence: TGTGCCAGCAGCTTAGCTTGGGGGGTCGACAAAAACATTCAGTACTTC. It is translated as CASSLAWGVDKNIQYF.

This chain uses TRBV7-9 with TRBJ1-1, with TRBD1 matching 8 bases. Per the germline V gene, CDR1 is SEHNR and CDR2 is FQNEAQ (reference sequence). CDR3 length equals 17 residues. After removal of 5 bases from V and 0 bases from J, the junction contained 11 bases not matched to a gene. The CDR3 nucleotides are TGTGCCAGCAGCACACTCAACAGGGGGTACATGAACACTGAAGCTTTCTTT. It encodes CASSTLNRGYMNTEAFF.

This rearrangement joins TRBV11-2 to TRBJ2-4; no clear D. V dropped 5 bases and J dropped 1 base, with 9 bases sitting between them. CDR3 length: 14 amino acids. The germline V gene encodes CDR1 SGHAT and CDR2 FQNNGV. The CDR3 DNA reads TGTGCCAGCAGCCCCCTACGGGCCAAAAACATTCAGTACTTC. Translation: CASSPLRAKNIQYF.

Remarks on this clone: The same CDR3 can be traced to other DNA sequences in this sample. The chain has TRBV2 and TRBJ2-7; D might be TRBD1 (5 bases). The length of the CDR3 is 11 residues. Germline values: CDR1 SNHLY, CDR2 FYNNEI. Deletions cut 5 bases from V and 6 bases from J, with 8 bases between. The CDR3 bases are TGTGCCAGCAGTTATGACAGCGAGCAGTACTTC. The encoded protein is CASSYDSEQYF.

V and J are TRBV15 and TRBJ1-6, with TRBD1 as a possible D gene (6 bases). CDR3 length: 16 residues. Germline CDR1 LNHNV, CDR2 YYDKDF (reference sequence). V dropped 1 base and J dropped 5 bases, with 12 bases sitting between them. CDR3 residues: CATSRVGAGNNSPLHF. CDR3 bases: TGTGCCACCAGCAGAGTGGGGGCTGGTAATAATTCACCCCTCCACTTT.

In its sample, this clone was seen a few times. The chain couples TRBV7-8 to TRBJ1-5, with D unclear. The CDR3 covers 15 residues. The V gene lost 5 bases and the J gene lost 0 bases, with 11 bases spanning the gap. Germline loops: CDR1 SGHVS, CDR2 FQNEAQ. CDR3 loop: CASSLGRPSNQPQHF. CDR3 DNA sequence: TGTGCCAGCAGCCTTGGGCGCCCTAGCAATCAGCCCCAGCATTTT.

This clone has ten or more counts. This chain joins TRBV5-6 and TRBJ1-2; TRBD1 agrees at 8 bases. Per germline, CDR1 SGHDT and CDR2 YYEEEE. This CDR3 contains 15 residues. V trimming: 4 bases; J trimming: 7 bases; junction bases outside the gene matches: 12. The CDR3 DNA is TGTGCCAGCAGCCCGGGTGGCAGGGGGCTCGGTGGCTACACCTTC. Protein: CASSPGGRGLGGYTF. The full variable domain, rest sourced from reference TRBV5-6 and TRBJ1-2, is DAGVTQSPTHLIKTRGQQVTLRCSPKSGHDTVSWYQQALGQGPQFIFQYYEEEERQRGNFPDRFSGHQFPNYSSELNVNALLLGDSALYLCASSPGGRGLGGYTFGSGTRLTVV.

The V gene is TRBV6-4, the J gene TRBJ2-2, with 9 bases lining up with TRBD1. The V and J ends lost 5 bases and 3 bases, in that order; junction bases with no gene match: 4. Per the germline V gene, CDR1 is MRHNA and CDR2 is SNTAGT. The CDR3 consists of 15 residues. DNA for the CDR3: TGTGCCAGCAGTTTAACAGGGGGCGACACCGGGGAGCTGTTTTTT. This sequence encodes CASSLTGGDTGELFF.

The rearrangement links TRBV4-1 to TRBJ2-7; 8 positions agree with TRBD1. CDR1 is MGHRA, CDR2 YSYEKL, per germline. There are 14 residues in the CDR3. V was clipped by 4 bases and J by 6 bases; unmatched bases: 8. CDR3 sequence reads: CASSRNGQGGEQYF. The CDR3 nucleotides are TGCGCCAGCAGCCGGAATGGACAGGGCGGCGAGCAGTACTTC.

The CDR3 DNA reads as TGTGCCAGCAGCCTAACAGGGGGCAGGTACGAGCAGTACTTC. Its translation: CASSLTGGRYEQYF. The chain has TRBV5-6 and TRBJ2-7, with 9 positions matching TRBD1. The V and J ends lost 4 bases and 4 bases, in that order; junction bases with no gene match: 6. Germline loops: CDR1 SGHDT, CDR2 YYEEEE. The CDR3 runs to 14 residues. Complete variable domain (other parts from reference TRBV5-6 and TRBJ2-7): DAGVTQSPTHLIKTRGQQVTLRCSPKSGHDTVSWYQQALGQGPQFIFQYYEEEERQRGNFPDRFSGHQFPNYSSELNVNALLLGDSALYLCASSLTGGRYEQYFGPGTRLTVT.

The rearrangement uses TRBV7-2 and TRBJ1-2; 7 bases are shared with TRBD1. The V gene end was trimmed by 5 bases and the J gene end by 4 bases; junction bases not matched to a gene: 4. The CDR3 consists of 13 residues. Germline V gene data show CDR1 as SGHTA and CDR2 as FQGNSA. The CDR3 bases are TGTGCCAGCAGCGACAGGGCTGCCTATGGCTACACCTTC. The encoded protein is CASSDRAAYGYTF.

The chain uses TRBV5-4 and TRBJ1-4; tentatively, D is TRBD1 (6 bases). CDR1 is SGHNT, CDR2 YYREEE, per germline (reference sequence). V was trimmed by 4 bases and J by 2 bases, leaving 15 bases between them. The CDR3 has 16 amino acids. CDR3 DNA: TGTGCCAGCAGCCCTCAGCCCACAGGGACTAATGAAAAACTGTTTTTT. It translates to CASSPQPTGTNEKLFF. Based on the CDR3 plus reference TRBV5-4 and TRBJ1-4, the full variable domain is ETGVTQSPTHLIKTRGQQVTLRCSSQSGHNTVSWYQQALGQGPQFIFQYYREEENGRGNFPPRFSGLQFPNYSSELNVNALELDDSALYLCASSPQPTGTNEKLFFGSGTQLSVL.

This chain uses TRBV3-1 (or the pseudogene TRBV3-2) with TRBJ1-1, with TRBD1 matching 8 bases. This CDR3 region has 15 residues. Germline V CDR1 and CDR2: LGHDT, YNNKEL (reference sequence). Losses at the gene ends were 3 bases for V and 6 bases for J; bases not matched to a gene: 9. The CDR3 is CASSQGGQAGAEAFF. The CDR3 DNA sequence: TGTGCCAGCAGCCAGGGGGGACAGGCTGGCGCTGAAGCTTTCTTT.

CDR3 nucleotide sequence: TGTGCCAGTAGTATAGATCAGGGCACAGATACGCAGTATTTT. Protein sequence: CASSIDQGTDTQYF. The chain joins TRBV19 to TRBJ2-3; no clear D gene. The CDR3 spans 14 residues. V lost 0 bases to trimming and J lost 1 base, with 5 bases between them. Germline V lookup: CDR1 LNHDA, CDR2 SQIVND (reference sequence).

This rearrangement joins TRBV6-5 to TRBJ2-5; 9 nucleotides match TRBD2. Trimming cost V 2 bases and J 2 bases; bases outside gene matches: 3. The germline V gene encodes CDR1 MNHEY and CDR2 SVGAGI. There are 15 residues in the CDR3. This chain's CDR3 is CASSYGGGGQETQYF. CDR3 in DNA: TGTGCCAGCAGTTACGGCGGGGGGGGGCAAGAGACCCAGTACTTC.

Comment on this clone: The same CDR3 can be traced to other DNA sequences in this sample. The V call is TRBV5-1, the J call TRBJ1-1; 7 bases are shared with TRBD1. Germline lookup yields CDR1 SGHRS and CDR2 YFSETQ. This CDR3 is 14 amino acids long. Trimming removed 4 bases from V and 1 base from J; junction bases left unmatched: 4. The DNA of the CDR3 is TGCGCCAGCAGCCCCGGGACAGCGAACACTGAAGCTTTCTTT. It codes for CASSPGTANTEAFF.

The CDR3 nucleotides read TGTGCCAGCAGCGAACAGGGGCCGGATGGCTACACCTTC. This translates into CASSEQGPDGYTF. The chain carries TRBV12-3 or TRBV12-4 and TRBJ1-2, with 7 bases identical to TRBD1. The CDR3 extends over 13 amino acids. The V segment lost 6 bases and the J segment 6 bases; nucleotides outside the gene matches: 7.

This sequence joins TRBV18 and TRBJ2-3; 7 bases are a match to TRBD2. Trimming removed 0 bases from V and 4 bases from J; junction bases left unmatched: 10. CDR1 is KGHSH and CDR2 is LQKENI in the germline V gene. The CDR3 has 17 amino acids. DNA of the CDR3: TGTGCCAGCTCACCACCTCCGGGGAGGGGCGGAGCAGATACGCAGTATTTT. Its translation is CASSPPPGRGGADTQYF. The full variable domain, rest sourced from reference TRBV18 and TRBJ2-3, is NAGVMQNPRHLVRRRGQEARLRCSPMKGHSHVYWYRQLPEEGLKFMVYLQKENIIDESGMPKERFSAEFPKEGPSILRIQQVVRGDSAAYFCASSPPPGRGGADTQYFGPGTRLTVL.

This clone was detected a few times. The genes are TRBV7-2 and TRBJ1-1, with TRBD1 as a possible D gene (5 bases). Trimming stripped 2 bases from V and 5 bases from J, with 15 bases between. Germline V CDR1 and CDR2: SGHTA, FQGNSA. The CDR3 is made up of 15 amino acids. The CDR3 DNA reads TGTGCCAGCAGCTTACTGACAGTTTCTAATACTGAAGCTTTCTTT. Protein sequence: CASSLLTVSNTEAFF.

The CDR3, as DNA: TGCGCCAGCAGCCAGAACAGGAGCCCTAACTATGGCTACACCTTC. The encoded protein is CASSQNRSPNYGYTF. The gene calls are TRBV4-1 and TRBJ1-2; TRBD1 is a possible D gene (5 bases). Deletions cut 3 bases from V and 0 bases from J, with 11 bases between. The length of the CDR3 is 15 residues. Germline values: CDR1 MGHRA, CDR2 YSYEKL.

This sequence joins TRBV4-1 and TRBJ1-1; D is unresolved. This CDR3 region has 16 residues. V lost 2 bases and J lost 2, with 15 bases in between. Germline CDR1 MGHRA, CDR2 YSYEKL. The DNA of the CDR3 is TGCGCCAGCAGCCAAAGCGTTGGCAGTACTAACACTGAAGCTTTCTTT. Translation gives CASSQSVGSTNTEAFF.

The CDR3, as DNA: TGTGCCAGCAGCAAAGCCCCGGGACAGGGCGATTGGAGTGAAAAACTGTTTTTT. Amino acid sequence: CASSKAPGQGDWSEKLFF. This chain links TRBV5-6 with TRBJ1-4, with TRBD1 matching 9 bases. CDR3 length: 18 residues. In germline, CDR1 is SGHDT, CDR2 YYEEEE. The trim removed 4 bases at V and 7 bases at J, leaving 17 bases unmatched.